Listed below are T cell receptor beta chains from one sample, sequenced in a study of T cells in Graves' hyperthyroidism and ophthalmopathy. TCRdb re-derived calls from the multiplex PCR reads in MiXCR, one entry per CDR3 protein. This repertoire shows under 650,000 distinct CDR3 sequences, 16% found once; its top ten account for 3.5% to 4%. Sequenced input: blood. These receptors were taken from a woman aged 30 to 39 with Graves' hyperthyroidism. Each CDR3 is given with its conserved first and last residue. Fields, in order: D gene, V gene, J gene, clone size, CDR3 DNA, CDR3 protein. A D gene is named only where the DNA matches it firmly. A clone size is listed for some rows: how often the clone was seen (once, few, many), or a class if it is expanded.

-	TRBV7-2	TRBJ2-7	-	TGTGCCAGCAGCTTTGGAAACAAAGCCTACGAGCAGTACTTC	CASSFGNKAYEQYF
-	TRBV7-2	TRBJ1-6	few	TGCGCCAGCAGCCAAGCTCGGGGGGGTGGGGGGTTCAATTCACCCCTCCACTTT	CASSQARGGGGFNSPLHF
-	TRBV5-1	TRBJ1-2	many	TGCGCCAGCAGCTCGACAGGCCCAGGGTATGGCTACACCTTC	CASSSTGPGYGYTF
TRBD1	TRBV24-1	TRBJ2-3	-	TGTGCCACCAGTGATGCCGGGACAGGGGCGACAGATACGCAGTATTTT	CATSDAGTGATDTQYF
TRBD1	TRBV6-1	TRBJ2-1	few	TGTGCCAGCAGCCGACAAGGACAGGGGGCATCCGAGCAGTTCTTC	CASSRQGQGASEQFF
-	TRBV6-6	TRBJ2-7	many	TGTGCCAGCAGTTACGACCGGTACGGACCCTACGAGCAGTACTTC	CASSYDRYGPYEQYF
-	TRBV3-1	TRBJ2-7	many	TGTGCCAGCAGCCAAGTTGGGGGGCTGGGGGAGCAGTACTTC	CASSQVGGLGEQYF
TRBD1	TRBV9	TRBJ1-6	-	TGTGCCAGCAGCGGAGGGACAGGGACTTCACCCCTCCACTTT	CASSGGTGTSPLHF
TRBD1	TRBV20-1	TRBJ1-2	few	TGCAGTGCTAGTTCCCGGGACAGGGTCACAAACTATGGCTACACCTTC	CSASSRDRVTNYGYTF
-	TRBV5-6	TRBJ2-6	-	TGTGCCAGCAGGCCCGCGCCTTACGGGGCCAACGTCCTGACTTTC	CASRPAPYGANVLTF
-	TRBV11-2	TRBJ2-7	few	TGTGCCAGCAGCTTAGTTAGGGTCGGCGAGCAGTACTTC	CASSLVRVGEQYF
-	TRBV7-2	TRBJ2-7	many	TGTGCCAGCAGCTTAATTATCTCCTCCCGCTACGAGCAGTACTTC	CASSLIISSRYEQYF
-	TRBV6-5	TRBJ1-1	many	TGTGCCAGCAGTTACAGGGGGAACACTGAAGCTTTCTTT	CASSYRGNTEAFF
-	TRBV20-1	TRBJ2-1	-	TGCAGTGCTAGAGATCGAGACGGGAACTCCTACAATGAGCAGTTCTTC	CSARDRDGNSYNEQFF
TRBD1	TRBV29-1	TRBJ2-7	few	TGCAGCGTTCCGGGACAGAGATCCTACGAGCAGTACTTC	CSVPGQRSYEQYF
-	TRBV12-3/TRBV12-4	TRBJ1-1	many	TGTGCCTCTCGCGGCCCTACGAACACTGAAGCTTTCTTT	CASRGPTNTEAFF
-	TRBV12-3/TRBV12-4	TRBJ2-3	few	TGTGCCAGCGCAGCGGCCATAGGCACAGATACGCAGTATTTT	CASAAAIGTDTQYF
-	TRBV20-1	TRBJ2-7	many	TGCAGTGCTAGACAGGGATCGTCCTACGAGCAGTACTTC	CSARQGSSYEQYF
TRBD1	TRBV5-4	TRBJ2-2	few	TGTGCCAGCAACCGGTTGGGACAGGGGGTCACCGGGGAGCTGTTTTTT	CASNRLGQGVTGELFF
-	TRBV28	TRBJ1-1	many	TGTGCCAGCAGTTTATCAGGAGGGGCTGGGAACACTGAAGCTTTCTTT	CASSLSGGAGNTEAFF
TRBD2	TRBV28	TRBJ2-1	many	TGTGCCAGCAGTTTTTCCATTACCGGGACTAGCGGGAGAAATGAGCAGTTCTTC	CASSFSITGTSGRNEQFF
TRBD2	TRBV5-1	TRBJ2-7	-	TGCGCCAGCAGCAGAACCGGGACTAGATCCTACGAGCAGTACTTC	CASSRTGTRSYEQYF
-	TRBV11-3	TRBJ2-3	many	TGTGCCAGCAGCTTAGCCCTCGGAGTCTCCCGCCCAGATACGCAGTATTTT	CASSLALGVSRPDTQYF
TRBD1	TRBV27	TRBJ1-2	many	TGTGCCAGCAGTCCGACAGGGTATGGCTATGGCTACACCTTC	CASSPTGYGYGYTF
-	TRBV4-1	TRBJ2-1	few	TGCGCCAGCAGCCAAAGGGTTCCGGTCAATGAGCAGTTCTTC	CASSQRVPVNEQFF